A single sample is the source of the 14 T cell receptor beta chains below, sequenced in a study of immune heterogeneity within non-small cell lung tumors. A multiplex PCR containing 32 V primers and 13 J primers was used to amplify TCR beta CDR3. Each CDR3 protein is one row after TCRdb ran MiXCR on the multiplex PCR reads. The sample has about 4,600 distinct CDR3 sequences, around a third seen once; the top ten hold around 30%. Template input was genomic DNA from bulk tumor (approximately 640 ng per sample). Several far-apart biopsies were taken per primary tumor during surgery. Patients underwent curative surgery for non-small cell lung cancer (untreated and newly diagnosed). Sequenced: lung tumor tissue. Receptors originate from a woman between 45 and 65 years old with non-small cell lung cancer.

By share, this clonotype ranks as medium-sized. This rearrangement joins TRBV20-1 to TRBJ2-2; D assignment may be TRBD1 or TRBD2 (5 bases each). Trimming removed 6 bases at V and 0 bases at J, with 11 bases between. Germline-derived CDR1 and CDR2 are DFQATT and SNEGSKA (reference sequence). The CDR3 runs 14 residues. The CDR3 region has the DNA TGCAGTGCCCTAGGGACGGCGAACACCGGGGAGCTGTTTTTT. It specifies CSALGTANTGELFF.

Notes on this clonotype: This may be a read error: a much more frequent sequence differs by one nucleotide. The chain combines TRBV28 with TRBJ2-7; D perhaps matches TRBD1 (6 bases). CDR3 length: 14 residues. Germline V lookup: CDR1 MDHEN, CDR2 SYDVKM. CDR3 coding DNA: TGTGCCAGCAGTTCCGGGACAAACTCCCACGAGCAGTACTTC. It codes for CASSSGTNSHEQYF. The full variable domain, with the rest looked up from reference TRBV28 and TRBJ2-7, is DVKVTQSSRYLVKRTGEKVFLECVQDMDHENMFWYRQDPGLGLRLIYFSYDVKMKEKGDIPEGYSVSREKKERFSLILESASTNQTSMYLCASSSGTNSHEQYFGPGTRLTVT.

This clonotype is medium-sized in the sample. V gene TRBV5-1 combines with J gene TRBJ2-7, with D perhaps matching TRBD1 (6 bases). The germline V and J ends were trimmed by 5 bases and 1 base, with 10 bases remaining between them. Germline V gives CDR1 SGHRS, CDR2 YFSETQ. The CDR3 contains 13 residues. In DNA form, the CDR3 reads TGCGCCAGCAGGGACAGCCCTTCCTACGAGCAGTACTTC. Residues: CASRDSPSYEQYF.

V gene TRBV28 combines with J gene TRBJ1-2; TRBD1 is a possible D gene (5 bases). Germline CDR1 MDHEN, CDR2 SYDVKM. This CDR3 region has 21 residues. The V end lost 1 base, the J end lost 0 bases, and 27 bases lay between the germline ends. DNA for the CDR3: TGTGCCAGCAGTTTATCCACCGTAGGAGTGCAGGGTGCACTAGCTAACTATGGCTACACCTTC. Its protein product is CASSLSTVGVQGALANYGYTF.

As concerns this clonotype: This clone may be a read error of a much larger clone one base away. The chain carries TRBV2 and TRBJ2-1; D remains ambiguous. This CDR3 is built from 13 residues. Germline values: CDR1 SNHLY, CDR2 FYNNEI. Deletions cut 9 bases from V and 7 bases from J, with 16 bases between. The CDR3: CARQQFLGNEQFF. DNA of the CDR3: TGTGCCAGACAACAGTTCCTTGGGAATGAGCAGTTCTTC. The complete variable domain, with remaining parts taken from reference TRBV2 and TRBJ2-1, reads EPEVTQTPSHQVTQMGQEVILRCVPISNHLYFYWYRQILGQKVEFLVSFYNNEISEKSEIFDDQFSVERPDGSNFTLKIRSTKLEDSAMYFCARQQFLGNEQFFGPGTRLTVL.

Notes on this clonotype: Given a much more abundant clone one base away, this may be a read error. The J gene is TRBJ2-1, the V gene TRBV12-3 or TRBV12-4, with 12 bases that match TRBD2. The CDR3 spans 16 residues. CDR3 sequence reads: CASSRARTSGVNEEFF. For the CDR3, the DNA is TGTGCCAGCAGTCGAGCAAGGACTAGCGGGGTCAATGAGGAGTTCTTC.

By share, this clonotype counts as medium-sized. The CDR3, as DNA: TGTGCCAGCAGCTTAGGGCAGGGTAGCGAGCAGTACTTC. Translated, it gives CASSLGQGSEQYF. This chain connects TRBV13 to TRBJ2-7; D may be TRBD1 (5 bases). Germline V gene lookup returns CDR1 PRHDT and CDR2 FYEKMQ (reference sequence). The CDR3 runs to 13 residues. Trimming took off 0 bases at V and 6 bases at J, with 9 bases between the two ends.

The CDR3 coding sequence is TGTGCCAGCAGCGCCCATGGGGGGTCTGGAAACACCATATATTTT. The encoded protein is CASSAHGGSGNTIYF. This chain links TRBV5-4 with TRBJ1-3; a possible D gene is TRBD1 (5 bases). The CDR3 is 15 amino acids. V lost 4 bases, J lost 1 base, and 12 bases lay in between. CDR1 SGHNT and CDR2 YYREEE come from the germline V gene (reference sequence). The full variable domain, rest sourced from reference TRBV5-4 and TRBJ1-3, is ETGVTQSPTHLIKTRGQQVTLRCSSQSGHNTVSWYQQALGQGPQFIFQYYREEENGRGNFPPRFSGLQFPNYSSELNVNALELDDSALYLCASSAHGGSGNTIYFGEGSWLTVV.

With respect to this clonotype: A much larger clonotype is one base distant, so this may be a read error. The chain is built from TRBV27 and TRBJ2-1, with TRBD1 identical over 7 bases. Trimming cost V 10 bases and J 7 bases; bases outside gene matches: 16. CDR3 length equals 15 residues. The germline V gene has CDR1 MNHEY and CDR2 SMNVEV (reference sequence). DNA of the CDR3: TGTGCCAACTCCCAGGCCGGGACAGTAGTTAATGAGCAGTTCTTC. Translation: CANSQAGTVVNEQFF.

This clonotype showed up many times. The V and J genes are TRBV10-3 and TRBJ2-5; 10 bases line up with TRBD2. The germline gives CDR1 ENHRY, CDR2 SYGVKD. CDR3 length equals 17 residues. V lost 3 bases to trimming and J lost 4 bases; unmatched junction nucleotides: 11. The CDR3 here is CAISEALGLAVRETQYF. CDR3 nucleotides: TGTGCCATCAGTGAAGCCCTAGGACTAGCGGTCCGAGAGACCCAGTACTTC.

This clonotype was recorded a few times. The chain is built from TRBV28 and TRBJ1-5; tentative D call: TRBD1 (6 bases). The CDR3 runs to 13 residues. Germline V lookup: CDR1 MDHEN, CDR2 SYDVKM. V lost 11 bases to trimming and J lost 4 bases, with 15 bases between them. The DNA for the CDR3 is TGTGCCGTCGGTTGGGGGCGGAATCAGCCCCAGCATTTT. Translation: CAVGWGRNQPQHF.

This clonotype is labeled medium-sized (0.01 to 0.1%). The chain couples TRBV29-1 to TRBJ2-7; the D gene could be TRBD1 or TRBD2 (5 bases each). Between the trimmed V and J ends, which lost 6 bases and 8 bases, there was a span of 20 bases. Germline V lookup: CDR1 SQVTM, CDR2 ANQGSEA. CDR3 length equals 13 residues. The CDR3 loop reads CSVSGDGDKKQYF. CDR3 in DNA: TGCAGCGTCTCCGGGGACGGAGATAAGAAGCAGTACTTC.

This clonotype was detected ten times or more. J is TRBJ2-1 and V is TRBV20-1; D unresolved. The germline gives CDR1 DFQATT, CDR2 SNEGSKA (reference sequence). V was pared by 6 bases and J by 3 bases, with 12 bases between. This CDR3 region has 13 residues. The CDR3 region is CSARSPVYNEQFF. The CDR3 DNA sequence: TGCAGTGCACGGAGTCCGGTCTACAATGAGCAGTTCTTC.

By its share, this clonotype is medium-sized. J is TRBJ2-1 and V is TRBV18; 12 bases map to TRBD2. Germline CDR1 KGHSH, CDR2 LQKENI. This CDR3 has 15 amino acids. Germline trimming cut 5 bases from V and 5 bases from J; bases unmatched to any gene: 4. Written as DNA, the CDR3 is TGTGCCAGCTCATCATCTAGCGGGGGGGACAATGAGCAGTTCTTC. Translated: CASSSSSGGDNEQFF.